This passage covers 6 T cell receptor beta chains from one sample sequenced in a study of neoadjuvant nivolumab and ipilimumab in lung cancer. Produced via immunoSEQ multiplex PCR; TCRdb's table is partial and in-frame only. The sample holds over 25,000 clones; about 70% are singletons and the top ten take 18%. Sequencing was performed on tumor tissue, taken after neoadjuvant nivolumab, alone or with ipilimumab, at or shortly before surgery. The receptor source for this set is an adult with non-small cell lung cancer.

The rearrangement links TRBV6-5 to TRBJ1-2, with D unresolved. There are 12 residues in the CDR3. Germline lookup yields CDR1 MNHEY and CDR2 SVGAGI. Deletions cut 2 bases from V and 7 bases from J, with 8 bases between. This chain's CDR3 is CASSYGPSGYTF. The CDR3 DNA reads as TGTGCCAGCAGTTACGGTCCGAGTGGCTACACCTTC.

The chain combines TRBV7-3 with TRBJ2-5, with 8 bases lining up with TRBD2. Germline V gene sequence: CDR1 SGHTA, CDR2 FQGTGA. The ends lost 4 bases at V and 5 bases at J; junction bases unmatched: 6. This CDR3 is 14 amino acids long. The CDR3 loop is CASSSAGGHETQYF. Written as DNA, the CDR3 is TGTGCCAGCAGCTCGGCGGGGGGACACGAGACCCAGTACTTC.

The V gene is TRBV10-1, the J gene TRBJ2-5, with D possibly being TRBD2 (5 bases). This CDR3 contains 13 residues. CDR1 WNHNN and CDR2 SYGVQD come from the germline V gene (reference sequence). V was trimmed by 7 bases and J by 5 bases, leaving 14 bases between them. CDR3 bases: TGCGCCAGCACTCGGGGTCCTGGGGAGACCCAGTACTTC. It encodes CASTRGPGETQYF.

Notes on this clone: A read error may account for a junction end that differs from germline. CDR3 sequence: CASSHGTSGILETQYF. CDR3 nucleotides: TGCGCCAGCAGCCACGGGACTAGCGGGATTTTAGAGACCCAGTACTTC. V usage is TRBV11-2 and J usage is TRBJ2-5; 13 positions match TRBD2. The CDR3 loop spans 16 amino acids. The germline CDR1 and CDR2 sequences are SGHAT and FQNNGV.

This clone was seen only a few times. The chain recombines TRBV7-3 with TRBJ2-5, with D hard to call. This CDR3 has 15 residues. From germline, CDR1 is SGHTA and CDR2 FQGTGA. Trimming cost V 2 bases and J 5 bases, with 15 bases left between them. CDR3: CASSLGASVVETQYF. The CDR3 nucleotides read TGTGCCAGCAGCTTAGGTGCTAGTGTGGTCGAGACCCAGTACTTC.

The CDR3 sequence is CASSYAAGDYGYTF. CDR3 DNA: TGTGCCAGCAGCTACGCTGCGGGAGACTATGGCTACACCTTC. The gene calls are TRBV5-6 and TRBJ1-2, with D unresolved. The CDR3 has 14 residues. CDR1 is SGHDT, CDR2 YYEEEE, per germline. V was clipped by 3 bases and J by 3 bases, with 12 bases between them.